The clone carrying this T cell receptor beta chain has a count of ten or more. What it recognizes is unknown. The data stem from a study of T-cell memory formation after mild COVID-19. General study points: Pre-infection memory carried some responding clones, suggesting that cross-reactive memory joined.

TCRdb recomputed calls from the 5' RACE reads with MiXCR, one row per CDR3 protein. Seen here are roughly 89,000 distinct CDR3 sequences, approximately 13% observed once, and the top ten hold 27%. Looked up from germline, CDR1 is MNHNS and CDR2 is SASEGT. Trimming removed 2 bases at V and 1 base at J, with 9 bases between. The CDR3 consists of 14 residues. This receptor was identified in an adult woman who had mild COVID-19 (a few samples of this study predate the infection). Cell type and time point are not known. This chain connects TRBV6-1 to TRBJ2-7; D call uncertain. Source material: PBMCs or a T cell subset sorted from them (not recorded which). CDR3 nucleotides: TGTGCCAGCAGTGAACCCGCACATTCCTACGAGCAGTACTTC. Translating gives CASSEPAHSYEQYF.